The clone carrying this T cell receptor beta chain appeared a few times. Its antigen is still unknown. The sample belongs to a study of response to subunit inactivated influenza vaccine. Overall study results and limits: There was a suggestion from the authors that each seasonal influenza vaccination recruits few new T cells.

TCRdb reanalysed the RT-PCR reads using MiXCR and keeps one entry per CDR3 protein. The sample contains 650,000 to 800,000 distinct CDR3 sequences, around 18% of which appear only once. The germline V gene has CDR1 SGDLS and CDR2 YYNGEE. The length of the CDR3 is 14 residues. V was clipped by 3 bases and J by 8 bases, with 15 bases between them. The clonotype originates from a man aged 45-65 years who received an inactivated influenza vaccine. Sample: PBMCs from blood, taken 4 to 6 days after vaccination. The chain has TRBV9 and TRBJ2-1; D perhaps matches TRBD1 (5 bases). CDR3 DNA: TGTGCCAGCAGCGCGATGCAGGGCGTACATGAGCAGTTCTTC. It encodes CASSAMQGVHEQFF.